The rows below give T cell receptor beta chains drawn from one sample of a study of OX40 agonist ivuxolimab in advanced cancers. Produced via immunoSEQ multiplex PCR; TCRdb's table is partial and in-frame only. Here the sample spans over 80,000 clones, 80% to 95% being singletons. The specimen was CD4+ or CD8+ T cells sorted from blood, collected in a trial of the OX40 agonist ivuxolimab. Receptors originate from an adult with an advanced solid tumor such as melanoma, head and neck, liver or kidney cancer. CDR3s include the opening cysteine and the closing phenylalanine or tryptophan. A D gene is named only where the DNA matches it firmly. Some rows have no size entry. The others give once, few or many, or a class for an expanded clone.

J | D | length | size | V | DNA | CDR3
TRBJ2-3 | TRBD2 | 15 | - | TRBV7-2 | TGTGCCAGCAGCTTAAGCGGGGCCCTTACAGATACGCAGTATTTT | CASSLSGALTDTQYF
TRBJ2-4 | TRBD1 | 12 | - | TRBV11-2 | TGTGCCAGCAGCCCCCGTCACGGGACAGTATACTTC | CASSPRHGTVYF
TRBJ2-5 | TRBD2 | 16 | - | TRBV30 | TGTGCCTGGAGTCAACCCAAAGCGGGGGGAGGAGAGACCCAGTACTTC | CAWSQPKAGGGETQYF
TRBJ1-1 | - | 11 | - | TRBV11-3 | TGTGCCAGCAGAAAGAACACTGAAGCTTTCTTT | CASRKNTEAFF
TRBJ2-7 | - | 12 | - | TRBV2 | TGTGCCAGCAGTAACAGGGCATACGAGCAGTACTTC | CASSNRAYEQYF
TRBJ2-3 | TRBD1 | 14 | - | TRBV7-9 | TGTGCCGGAAAGGAGGACAGGGTTGGTGATACGCAGTATTTT | CAGKEDRVGDTQYF
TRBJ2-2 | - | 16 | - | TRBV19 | TGTGCCAGTAGTATAGGTGGGGGCCTGAACACCGGGGAGCTGTTTTTT | CASSIGGGLNTGELFF
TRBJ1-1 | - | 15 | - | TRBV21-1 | TGTGCCAGCAGCAAAAACCAGGGCCCTAACACTGAAGCTTTCTTT | CASSKNQGPNTEAFF
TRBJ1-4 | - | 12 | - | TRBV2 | TGTGCCAGCTACGGAGTGAATGAAAAACTGTTTTTT | CASYGVNEKLFF
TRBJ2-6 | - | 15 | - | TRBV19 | TGTGCCAGTACCAGGGGAGAGGGTGGGGCCAACGTCCTGACTTTC | CASTRGEGGANVLTF
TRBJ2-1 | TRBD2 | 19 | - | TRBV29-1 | TGCAGCGTCCGCATCGGACTAGCGGGGACTAAATACTCCTACAATGAGCAGTTCTTC | CSVRIGLAGTKYSYNEQFF
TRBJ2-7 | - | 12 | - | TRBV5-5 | TGTGCCAGCAGGGGCAGTTCCTACGAGCAGTACTTC | CASRGSSYEQYF
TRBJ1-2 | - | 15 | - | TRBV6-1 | TGTGCCAGCAGAGAAAGGACTGAGACTCCCTATGGCTACACCTTC | CASRERTETPYGYTF
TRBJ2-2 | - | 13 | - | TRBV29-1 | TGCAGCGTGATGGACCAGAACACCGGGGAGCTGTTTTTT | CSVMDQNTGELFF
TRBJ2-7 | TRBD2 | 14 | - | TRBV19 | TGTGCCAGTAGTAGGGAGCGGGGGTCCTACGAGCAGTACTTC | CASSRERGSYEQYF
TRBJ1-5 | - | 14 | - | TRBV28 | TGTGCCAGCAGTTTCAACAGGCGCAATCAGCCCCAGCATTTT | CASSFNRRNQPQHF
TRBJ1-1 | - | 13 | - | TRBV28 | TGTGCCAGCAGTTTCTGGGGGAACACTGAAGCTTTCTTT | CASSFWGNTEAFF
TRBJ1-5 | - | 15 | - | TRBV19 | TGTGCCAGTAGTAGATCGATGGTAGTCGGTCAGCCCCAGCATTTT | CASSRSMVVGQPQHF
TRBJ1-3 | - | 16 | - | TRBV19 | TGTGCCAGTAGCCCGTTTGGCGGTGGGACTGGAAACACCATATATTTT | CASSPFGGGTGNTIYF
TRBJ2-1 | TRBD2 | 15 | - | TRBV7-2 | TGTGCCAGCAGGCCTCCGGGACTAGCGGGCAATGAGCAGTTCTTC | CASRPPGLAGNEQFF
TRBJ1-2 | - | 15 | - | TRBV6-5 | TGTGCCAGCAGTTACGGATTGGGACCGTTCTATGGCTACACCTTC | CASSYGLGPFYGYTF
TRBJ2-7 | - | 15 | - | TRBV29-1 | TGCAGCGTTCCGGGACAAGCTTCTGGCTCCTACGAGCAGTACTTC | CSVPGQASGSYEQYF
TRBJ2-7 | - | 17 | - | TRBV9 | TGTGCCAGCAGCGGGGGAGGGGGTTTCGAACCCCCCCTCGAGCAGTACTTC | CASSGGGGFEPPLEQYF
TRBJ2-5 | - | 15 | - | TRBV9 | TGTGCCAGCAGCGCCTCGGCGGGGGCAAGAGGGACCCAGTACTTC | CASSASAGARGTQYF
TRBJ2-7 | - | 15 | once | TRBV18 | TGTGCCAGCTCACCCACAAGCCCCGGGGGAGACGAGCAGTACTTC | CASSPTSPGGDEQYF
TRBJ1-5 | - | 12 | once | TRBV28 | TGTGCCAGCAGCCCGGCCGGTCAGCCCCAGCATTTT | CASSPAGQPQHF
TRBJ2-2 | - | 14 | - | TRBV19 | TGTGCCAGTAGAAAACTAGCGAACACCGGGGAGCTGTTTTTT | CASRKLANTGELFF